This is a list of T cell receptor beta chains from one sample in a study of breast tumors, draining lymph nodes, adjacent tissues. One entry per CDR3 protein, called by TCRdb with MiXCR from the multiplex PCR reads. This table holds 290,000 or so distinct CDR3 sequences, over 30% found once. Sequencing was performed on axillary lymph node tissue. The receptors were sampled from a female donor with breast cancer. Some clones in this sample may be carry-over from other donors' samples. Each CDR3 is given with its conserved first and last residue. D genes are given only for firm matches. Expanded clones get a size class; other rows say once, few or many, or leave the size out.

d_gene,j_gene,v_gene,abundance,CDR3aa,CDR3nt
.,TRBJ2-1,TRBV24-1,many,CATSVNSLIYNEQFF,TGTGCCACCAGTGTTAACTCCTTGATCTACAATGAGCAGTTCTTC
TRBD1,TRBJ2-7,TRBV4-1,many,CASSQGGPGGTYEQYF,TGCGCCAGCAGCCAAGGTGGCCCAGGGGGAACGTACGAGCAGTACTTC
.,TRBJ1-1,TRBV7-3,.,CASSPNRGAEAFF,TGTGCCAGCAGCCCTAACCGGGGGGCTGAAGCTTTCTTT
TRBD2,TRBJ2-1,TRBV27,.,CASSSPSGSLYNEQFF,TGTGCCAGCAGTTCCCCTAGCGGGAGTCTCTACAATGAGCAGTTCTTC
.,TRBJ2-7,TRBV6-2/TRBV6-3,few,CASSYSIARSSGAYEQYF,TGTGCCAGCAGTTACTCGATCGCGCGGTCCTCCGGGGCCTACGAGCAGTACTTC
TRBD1,TRBJ2-5,TRBV25-1,.,CASSAGGQGQETQYF,TGTGCCAGCAGTGCTGGGGGACAGGGGCAAGAGACCCAGTACTTC
.,TRBJ2-7,TRBV20-1,many,CSASGWRASYEQYF,TGCAGTGCTAGTGGCTGGCGGGCCTCCTACGAGCAGTACTTC
.,TRBJ2-3,TRBV6-6,many,CASSQTTSTDTQYF,TGTGCCAGCAGCCAAACTACTAGCACAGATACGCAGTATTTT
.,TRBJ1-2,TRBV10-1,.,CASREEAARRFSDYGYTF,TGCGCCAGCAGAGAGGAAGCAGCTAGGAGGTTTTCAGACTATGGCTACACCTTC
.,TRBJ1-6,TRBV19,.,CASSTRSGFDSPLHF,TGTGCCAGTAGTACAAGGTCAGGGTTTGATTCACCCCTCCACTTT
TRBD2,TRBJ2-7,TRBV20-1,.,CSAAGLAGAYLSGGQYF,TGCAGTGCCGCGGGACTAGCGGGAGCTTACCTTTCGGGCGGGCAGTACTTC
.,TRBJ2-3,TRBV7-2,many,CASSLDGVSDTQYF,TGTGCCAGCAGCTTAGACGGGGTATCGGATACGCAGTATTTT
TRBD2,TRBJ2-5,TRBV15,many,CATSPGTSGIQETQYF,TGTGCCACCAGCCCTGGGACTAGCGGGATTCAAGAGACCCAGTACTTC
TRBD1,TRBJ2-2,TRBV29-1,.,CSASSQGDLRTGELFF,TGCAGCGCCAGCAGCCAGGGGGACCTCCGCACCGGGGAGCTGTTTTTT
.,TRBJ1-2,TRBV29-1,medium-sized,CSVEDHGRSTYGYTF,TGCAGCGTTGAAGATCATGGCAGATCAACCTATGGCTACACCTTC
.,TRBJ2-5,TRBV5-1,many,CASSKDDRVLAGRETQYF,TGCGCCAGCAGCAAGGACGACAGGGTGCTAGCGGGCCGAGAGACCCAGTACTTC
TRBD1,TRBJ2-7,TRBV5-6,many,CASSFQGAYSEQYF,TGTGCCAGCAGCTTTCAGGGGGCGTATTCCGAGCAGTACTTC
.,TRBJ2-1,TRBV24-1,many,CATSDHTGQQFF,TGTGCCACCAGTGATCACACGGGCCAGCAGTTCTTC
TRBD1,TRBJ1-5,TRBV10-3,many,CAIRGQGGQPQHF,TGTGCCATCAGGGGACAGGGTGGGCAGCCCCAGCATTTT
TRBD1,TRBJ1-5,TRBV19,many,CASSIRTGGVRSQHF,TGTGCCAGTAGTATCCGGACAGGGGGCGTTAGGTCCCAGCATTTT
.,TRBJ1-3,TRBV18,few,CASSPTGTLGNTIYF,TGTGCCAGCTCACCGACCGGGACACTCGGAAACACCATATATTTT
.,TRBJ2-3,TRBV9,many,CASSVRGSGIDTQYF,TGTGCCAGCAGCGTACGAGGGAGTGGGATAGATACGCAGTATTTT
TRBD1,TRBJ1-2,TRBV6-6,.,CASSYTRDRGIANYGYTF,TGTGCCAGCAGTTACACCCGGGACAGGGGAATAGCTAACTATGGCTACACCTTC
.,TRBJ2-3,TRBV29-1,many,CSVQILADTQYF,TGCAGCGTTCAAATTCTCGCAGATACGCAGTATTTT
.,TRBJ2-7,TRBV9,many,CASSVDGAKYEQYF,TGTGCCAGCAGCGTAGACGGGGCAAAATACGAGCAGTACTTC
TRBD1,TRBJ2-3,TRBV30,.,CAWNQGAPDTQYF,TGTGCCTGGAATCAGGGGGCCCCAGATACGCAGTATTTT
.,TRBJ1-4,TRBV28,.,CASSLVGYGKLFF,TGTGCCAGCAGTTTAGTAGGGTACGGAAAACTGTTTTTT
.,TRBJ1-5,TRBV7-3,few,CAGSSPCFNQPQHF,TGTGCCGGCAGCTCCCCCTGTTTCAATCAGCCCCAGCATTTT
TRBD2,TRBJ2-1,TRBV20-1,few,CSARGGGLAGPRRYEQFF,TGCAGTGCTAGAGGAGGAGGACTAGCGGGCCCCCGGAGGTATGAGCAGTTCTTC
TRBD1,TRBJ1-3,TRBV9,.,CASSASGTAGNTIYF,TGTGCCAGCAGCGCGTCCGGGACAGCAGGAAACACCATATATTTT
TRBD1,TRBJ2-7,TRBV20-1,many,CSAEPTGVYEQYF,TGCAGTGCCGAACCTACAGGGGTCTACGAGCAGTACTTC